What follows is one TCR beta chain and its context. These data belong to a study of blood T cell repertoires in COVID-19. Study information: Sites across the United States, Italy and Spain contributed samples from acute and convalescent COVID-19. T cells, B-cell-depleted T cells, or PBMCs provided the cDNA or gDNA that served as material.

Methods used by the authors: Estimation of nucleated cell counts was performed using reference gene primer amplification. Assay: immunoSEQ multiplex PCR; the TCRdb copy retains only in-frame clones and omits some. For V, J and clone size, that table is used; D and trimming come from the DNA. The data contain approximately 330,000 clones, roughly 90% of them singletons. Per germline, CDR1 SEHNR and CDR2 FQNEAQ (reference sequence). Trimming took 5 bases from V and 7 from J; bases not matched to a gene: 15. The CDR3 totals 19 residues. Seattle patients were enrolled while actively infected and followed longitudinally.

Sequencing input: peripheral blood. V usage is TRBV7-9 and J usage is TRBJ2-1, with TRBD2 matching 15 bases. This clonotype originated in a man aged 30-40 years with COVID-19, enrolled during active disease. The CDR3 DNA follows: TGTGCCAGCAGCACCGGACTAGCGGGAGGGGGGCGTGTCATAAATGAGCAGTTCTTC. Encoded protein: CASSTGLAGGGRVINEQFF.